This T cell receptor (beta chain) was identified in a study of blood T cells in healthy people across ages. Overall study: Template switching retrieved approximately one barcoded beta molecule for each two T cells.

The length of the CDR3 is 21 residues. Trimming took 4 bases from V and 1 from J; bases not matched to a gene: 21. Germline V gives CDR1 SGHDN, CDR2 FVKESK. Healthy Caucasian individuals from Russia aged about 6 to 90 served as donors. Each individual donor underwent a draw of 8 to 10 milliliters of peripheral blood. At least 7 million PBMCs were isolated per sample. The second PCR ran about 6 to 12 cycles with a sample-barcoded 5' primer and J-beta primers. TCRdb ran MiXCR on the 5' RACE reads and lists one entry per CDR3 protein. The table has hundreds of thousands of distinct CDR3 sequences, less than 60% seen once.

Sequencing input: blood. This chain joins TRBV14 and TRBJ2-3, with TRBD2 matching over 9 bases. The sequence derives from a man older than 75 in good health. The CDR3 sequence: CASSPLFYYEEREEGTDTQYF. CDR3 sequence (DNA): TGTGCCAGCAGCCCACTATTCTACTACGAGGAGCGGGAGGAGGGCACAGATACGCAGTATTTT.